This entry lists 7 T cell receptor beta chains sequenced from one sample in a study of regulatory T cells in long-lasting Graves disease. Sample time point: newly diagnosed GD, antithyroid drugs for less than 3 months. Researchers made the TCR library from RNA that was extracted from PBMCs. According to the study, TCR beta libraries were built with iRepertoire HTBI primers and CDR3-region Arm-PCR. TCRdb fed the multiplex PCR reads into MiXCR, producing one record per CDR3 protein. This sample has a few hundred thousand distinct CDR3 sequences, with about 20% found just once. The same data also went into a second study, on T cells in Graves' hyperthyroidism and ophthalmopathy.

Sequencing used peripheral blood mononuclear cells (PBMCs), obtained at new diagnosis, from a patient treated with antithyroid drugs. The receptor source for this set is a woman aged 30 to 39 with Graves disease.

This clonotype was counted ten times or more. This chain joins TRBV3-1 and TRBJ1-1; D not resolved. CDR1 and CDR2 (germline): LGHDT, YNNKEL (reference sequence). Trimming stripped 0 bases from V and 1 base from J, with 9 bases between. The CDR3 consists of 15 residues. The CDR3 DNA is TGTGCCAGCAGCCAAGATCCCCCCGGGAACACTGAAGCTTTCTTT. Protein product: CASSQDPPGNTEAFF.

As regards this clonotype: With only one base between it and a far larger clone, this is likely a read error. This rearrangement joins TRBV5-1 to TRBJ1-5; D not certain. The germline V gene encodes CDR1 SGHRS and CDR2 YFSETQ. The length of the CDR3 is 12 residues. The CDR3 nucleotides are TGTGCCAACAGCGAGTATGGACAGCCCCAGCATTTT. Translated, it gives CANSEYGQPQHF.

In this sample, this clonotype turned up many times. The chain recombines TRBV7-2 with TRBJ1-3, with D uncertain. V dropped 4 bases and J dropped 0 bases, with 13 bases sitting between them. This CDR3 region has 16 residues. Germline CDR1 SGHTA, CDR2 FQGNSA. Here the CDR3 DNA reads TGTGCCAGCAGCTCTTATTCCGGGAGCTCTGGAAACACCATATATTTT. It yields the protein CASSSYSGSSGNTIYF.

This clonotype was recorded at least ten times. The CDR3 region has the DNA TGTGCCAGCAGTTTCCCCAGCGGCTATGGCTACACCTTC. Translation: CASSFPSGYGYTF. The chain carries TRBV27 and TRBJ1-2; D ambiguous. CDR3 length equals 13 residues. Germline lookup yields CDR1 MNHEY and CDR2 SMNVEV (reference sequence). The V and J ends lost 3 bases and 4 bases respectively, with 9 bases between them.

In its sample, this clonotype was seen many times. The V call is TRBV2, the J call TRBJ2-7, with TRBD1 as a possible D gene (5 bases). Trimming removed 9 bases from V and 0 bases from J, with 15 bases in between. The V gene's germline CDR1 is SNHLY and CDR2 FYNNEI. The CDR3 is made up of 14 amino acids. The CDR3 is CASTQQVSSYEQYF. CDR3 nucleotides: TGTGCCAGTACCCAACAGGTCTCCTCCTACGAGCAGTACTTC.

This clonotype has ten or more counts. The chain employs TRBV5-4 and TRBJ1-2; the D gene is possibly TRBD1 (5 bases). The CDR3 consists of 14 residues. The V gene's germline CDR1 is SGHNT and CDR2 YYREEE (reference sequence). V lost 4 bases to trimming and J lost 7 bases, with 17 bases between them. The CDR3, as DNA: TGTGCCAGCAGCGAGCAATTCAGGGTTACTGGCTACACCTTC. This encodes CASSEQFRVTGYTF.

This clonotype appeared many times. The chain has TRBV2 and TRBJ2-7; 7 bases align to TRBD1. In germline, CDR1 is SNHLY, CDR2 FYNNEI. This CDR3 contains 15 residues. Trimming took 6 bases from V and 4 from J; bases not matched to a gene: 12. The CDR3 DNA sequence: TGTGCCAGCAGGGCCCCCGGGACAGTCTCTTACGAGCAGTACTTC. Its protein product is CASRAPGTVSYEQYF.